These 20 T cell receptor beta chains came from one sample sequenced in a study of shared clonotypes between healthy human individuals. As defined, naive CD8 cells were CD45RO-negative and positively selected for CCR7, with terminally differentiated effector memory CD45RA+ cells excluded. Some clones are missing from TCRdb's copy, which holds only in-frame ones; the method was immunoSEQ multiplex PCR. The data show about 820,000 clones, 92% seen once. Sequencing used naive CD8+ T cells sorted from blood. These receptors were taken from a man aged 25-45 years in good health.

The DNA for the CDR3 is TGTGCCAGCAGCGTAGCACAAACAACCTACGAGCAGTACTTC. It specifies CASSVAQTTYEQYF. The rearrangement links TRBV9 to TRBJ2-7; no clear D. The CDR3 is 14 amino acids. Per the germline V gene, CDR1 is SGDLS and CDR2 is YYNGEE. V was trimmed by 0 bases and J by 2 bases, leaving 9 bases between them.

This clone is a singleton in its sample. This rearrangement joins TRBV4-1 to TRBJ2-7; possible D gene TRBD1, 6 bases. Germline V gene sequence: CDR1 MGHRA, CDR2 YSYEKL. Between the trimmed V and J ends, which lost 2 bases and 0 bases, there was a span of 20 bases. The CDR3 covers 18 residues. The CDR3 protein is CASSQYLVVGGSSYEQYF. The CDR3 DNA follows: TGCGCCAGCAGCCAATATTTGGTTGTAGGGGGAAGCTCCTACGAGCAGTACTTC.

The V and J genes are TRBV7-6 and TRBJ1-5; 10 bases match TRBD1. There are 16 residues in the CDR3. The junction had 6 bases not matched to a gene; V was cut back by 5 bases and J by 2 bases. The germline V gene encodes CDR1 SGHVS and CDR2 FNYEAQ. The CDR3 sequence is CASSVRQGARNQPQHF. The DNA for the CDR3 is TGTGCCAGCAGCGTGCGACAGGGGGCACGCAATCAGCCCCAGCATTTT.

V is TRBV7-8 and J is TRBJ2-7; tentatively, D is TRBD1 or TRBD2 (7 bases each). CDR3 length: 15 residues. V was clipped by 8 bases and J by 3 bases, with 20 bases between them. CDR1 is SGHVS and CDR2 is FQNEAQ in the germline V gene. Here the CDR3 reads CASELGRDRDYEQYF. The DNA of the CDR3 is TGTGCCAGCGAATTAGGGAGGGACAGAGACTACGAGCAGTACTTC. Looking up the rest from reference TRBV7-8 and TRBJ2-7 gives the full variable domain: GAGVSQSPRYKVAKRGQDVALRCDPISGHVSLFWYQQALGQGPEFLTYFQNEAQLDKSGLPSDRFFAERPEGSVSTLKIQRTQQEDSAVYLCASELGRDRDYEQYFGPGTRLTVT.

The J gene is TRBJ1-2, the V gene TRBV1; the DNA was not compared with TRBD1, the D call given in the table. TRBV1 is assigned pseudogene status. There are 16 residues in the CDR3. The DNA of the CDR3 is TGCACCAGCAGCCATCTGGGGGCAGGGTCTAACTATGGCTACACCTTC. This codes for CTSSHLGAGSNYGYTF.

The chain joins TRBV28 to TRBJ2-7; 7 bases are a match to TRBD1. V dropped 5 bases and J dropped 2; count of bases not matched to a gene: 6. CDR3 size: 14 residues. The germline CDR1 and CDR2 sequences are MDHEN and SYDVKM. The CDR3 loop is CASSVPGQPYEQYF. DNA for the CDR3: TGTGCCAGCAGTGTACCGGGACAGCCCTACGAGCAGTACTTC.

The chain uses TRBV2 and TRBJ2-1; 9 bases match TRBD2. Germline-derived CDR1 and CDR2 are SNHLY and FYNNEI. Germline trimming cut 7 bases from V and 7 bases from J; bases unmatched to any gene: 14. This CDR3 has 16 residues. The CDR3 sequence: CASMAPGTSLSNEQFF. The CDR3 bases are TGTGCCAGCATGGCCCCCGGGACTAGCCTGTCGAATGAGCAGTTCTTC. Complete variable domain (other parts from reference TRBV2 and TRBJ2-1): EPEVTQTPSHQVTQMGQEVILRCVPISNHLYFYWYRQILGQKVEFLVSFYNNEISEKSEIFDDQFSVERPDGSNFTLKIRSTKLEDSAMYFCASMAPGTSLSNEQFFGPGTRLTVL.

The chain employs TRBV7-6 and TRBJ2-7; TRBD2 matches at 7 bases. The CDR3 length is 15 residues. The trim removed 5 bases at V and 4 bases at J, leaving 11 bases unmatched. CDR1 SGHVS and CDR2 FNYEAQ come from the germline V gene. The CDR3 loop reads CASSTRLSGVYEQYF. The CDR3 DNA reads TGTGCCAGCAGCACGCGACTAAGCGGGGTGTACGAGCAGTACTTC. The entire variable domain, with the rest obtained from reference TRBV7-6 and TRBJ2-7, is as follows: GAGVSQSPRYKVTKRGQDVALRCDPISGHVSLYWYRQALGQGPEFLTYFNYEAQQDKSGLPNDRFSAERPEGSISTLTIQRTEQRDSAMYRCASSTRLSGVYEQYFGPGTRLTVT.

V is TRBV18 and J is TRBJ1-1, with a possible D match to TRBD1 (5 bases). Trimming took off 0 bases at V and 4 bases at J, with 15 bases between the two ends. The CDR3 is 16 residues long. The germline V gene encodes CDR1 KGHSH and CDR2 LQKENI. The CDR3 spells CASSPPRGRMVTEAFF. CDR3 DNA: TGTGCCAGCTCACCACCGCGGGGCAGGATGGTCACTGAAGCTTTCTTT.

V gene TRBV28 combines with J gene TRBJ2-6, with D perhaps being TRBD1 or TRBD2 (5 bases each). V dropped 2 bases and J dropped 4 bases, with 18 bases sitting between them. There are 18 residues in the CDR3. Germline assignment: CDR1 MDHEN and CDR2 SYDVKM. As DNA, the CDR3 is TGTGCCAGCAGTTTACGACCGGGACGGGCCTTAGGGGCCAACGTCCTGACTTTC. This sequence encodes CASSLRPGRALGANVLTF.

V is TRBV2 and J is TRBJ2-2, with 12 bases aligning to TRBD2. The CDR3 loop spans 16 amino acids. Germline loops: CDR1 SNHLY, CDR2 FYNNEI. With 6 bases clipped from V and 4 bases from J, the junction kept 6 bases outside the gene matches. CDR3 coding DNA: TGTGCCAGCAGGAGACTAGCGGGAGTCGCCACCGGGGAGCTGTTTTTT. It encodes CASRRLAGVATGELFF. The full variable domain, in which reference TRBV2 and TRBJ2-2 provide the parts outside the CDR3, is EPEVTQTPSHQVTQMGQEVILRCVPISNHLYFYWYRQILGQKVEFLVSFYNNEISEKSEIFDDQFSVERPDGSNFTLKIRSTKLEDSAMYFCASRRLAGVATGELFFGEGSRLTVL.

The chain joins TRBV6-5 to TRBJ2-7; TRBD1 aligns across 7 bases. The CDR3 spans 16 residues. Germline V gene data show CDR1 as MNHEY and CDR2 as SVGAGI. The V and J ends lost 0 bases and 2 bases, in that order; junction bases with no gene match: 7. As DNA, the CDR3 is TGTGCCAGCAGTTACTCGAGTGGGGACAGACCCTACGAGCAGTACTTC. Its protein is CASSYSSGDRPYEQYF.

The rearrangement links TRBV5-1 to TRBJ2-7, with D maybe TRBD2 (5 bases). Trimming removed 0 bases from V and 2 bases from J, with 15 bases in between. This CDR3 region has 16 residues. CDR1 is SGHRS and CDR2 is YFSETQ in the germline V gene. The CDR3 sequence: CASSLALGESTYEQYF. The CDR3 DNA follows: TGCGCCAGCAGCTTGGCCCTCGGGGAATCGACCTACGAGCAGTACTTC. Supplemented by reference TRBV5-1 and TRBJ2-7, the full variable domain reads KAGVTQTPRYLIKTRGQQVTLSCSPISGHRSVSWYQQTPGQGLQFLFEYFSETQRNKGNFPGRFSGRQFSNSRSEMNVSTLELGDSALYLCASSLALGESTYEQYFGPGTRLTVT.

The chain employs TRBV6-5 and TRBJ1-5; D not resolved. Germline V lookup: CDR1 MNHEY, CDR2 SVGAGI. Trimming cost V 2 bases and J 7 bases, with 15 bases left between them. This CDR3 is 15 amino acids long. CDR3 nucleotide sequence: TGTGCCAGCAGTTACGGGTCTGGACCCAGGCAGCCCCAGCATTTT. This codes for CASSYGSGPRQPQHF.

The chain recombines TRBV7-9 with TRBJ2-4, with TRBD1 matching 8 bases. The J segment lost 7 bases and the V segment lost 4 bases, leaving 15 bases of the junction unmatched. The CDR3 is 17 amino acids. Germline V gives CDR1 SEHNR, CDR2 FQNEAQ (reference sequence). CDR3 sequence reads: CASSSGQGYSGRNIQYF. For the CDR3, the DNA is TGTGCCAGCAGCTCAGGACAGGGATACTCGGGTCGGAACATTCAGTACTTC.

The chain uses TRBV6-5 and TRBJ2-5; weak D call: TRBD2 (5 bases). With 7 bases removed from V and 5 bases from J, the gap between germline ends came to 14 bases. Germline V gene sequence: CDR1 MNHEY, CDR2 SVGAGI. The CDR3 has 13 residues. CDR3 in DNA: TGTGCCAGCACGACACTCCCGGGGGAGACCCAGTACTTC. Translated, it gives CASTTLPGETQYF.

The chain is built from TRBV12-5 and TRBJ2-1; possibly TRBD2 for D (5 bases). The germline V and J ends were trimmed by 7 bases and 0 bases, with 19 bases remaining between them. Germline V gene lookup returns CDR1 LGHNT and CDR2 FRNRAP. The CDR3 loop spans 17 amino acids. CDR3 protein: CASEPGPATSSYNEQFF. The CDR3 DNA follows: TGTGCTAGTGAACCGGGCCCTGCTACTAGCTCCTACAATGAGCAGTTCTTC.

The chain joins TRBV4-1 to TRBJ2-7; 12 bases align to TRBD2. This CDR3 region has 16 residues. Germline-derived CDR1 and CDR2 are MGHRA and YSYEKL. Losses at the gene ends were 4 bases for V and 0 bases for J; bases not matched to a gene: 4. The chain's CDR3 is CASSRSTSGGSYEQYF. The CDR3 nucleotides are TGCGCCAGCAGCCGATCGACTAGCGGGGGCTCCTACGAGCAGTACTTC.

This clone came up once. The CDR3 DNA sequence: TGTGCCAGCAGCAAACTGGGGACAGGGAAAGGTTGTAGCAATCAGCCCCAGCATTTT. Translating it yields CASSKLGTGKGCSNQPQHF. This chain links TRBV21-1 with TRBJ1-5; no check of the table's D call, TRBD1, against the DNA was made. TRBV21-1 constitutes a pseudogene. The CDR3 covers 19 residues.

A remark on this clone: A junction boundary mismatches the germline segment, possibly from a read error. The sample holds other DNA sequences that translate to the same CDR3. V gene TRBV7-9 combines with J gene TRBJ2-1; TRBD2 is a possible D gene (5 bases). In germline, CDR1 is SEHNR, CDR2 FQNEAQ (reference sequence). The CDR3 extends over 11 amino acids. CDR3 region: CASSLANEQFF. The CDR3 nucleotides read TGTGCCAGCAGCCTAGCCAATGAGCAGTTCTTC.